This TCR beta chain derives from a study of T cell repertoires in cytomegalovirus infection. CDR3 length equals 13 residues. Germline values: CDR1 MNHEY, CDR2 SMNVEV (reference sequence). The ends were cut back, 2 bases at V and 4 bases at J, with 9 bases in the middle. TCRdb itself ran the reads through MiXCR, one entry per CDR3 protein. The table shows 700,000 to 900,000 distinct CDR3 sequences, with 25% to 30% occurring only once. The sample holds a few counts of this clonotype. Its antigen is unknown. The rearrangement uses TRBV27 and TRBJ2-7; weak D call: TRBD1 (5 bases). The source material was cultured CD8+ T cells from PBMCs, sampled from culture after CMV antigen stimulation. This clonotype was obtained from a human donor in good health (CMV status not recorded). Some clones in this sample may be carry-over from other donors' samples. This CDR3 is CASSLGHQYEQYF. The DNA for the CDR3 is TGTGCCAGCAGTTTAGGACATCAATACGAGCAGTACTTC.